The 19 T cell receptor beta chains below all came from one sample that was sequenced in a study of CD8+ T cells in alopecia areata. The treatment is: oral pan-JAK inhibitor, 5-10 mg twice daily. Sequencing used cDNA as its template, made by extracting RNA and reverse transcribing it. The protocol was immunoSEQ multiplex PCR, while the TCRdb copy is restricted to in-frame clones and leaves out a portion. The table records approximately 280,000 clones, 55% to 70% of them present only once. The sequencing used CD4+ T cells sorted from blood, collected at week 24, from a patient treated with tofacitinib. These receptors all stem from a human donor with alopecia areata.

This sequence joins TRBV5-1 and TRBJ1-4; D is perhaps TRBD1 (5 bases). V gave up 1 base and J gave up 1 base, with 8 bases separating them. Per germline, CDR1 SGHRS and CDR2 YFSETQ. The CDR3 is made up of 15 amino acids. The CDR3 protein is CASSLSRGTNEKLFF. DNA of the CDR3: TGCGCCAGCAGCTTGTCGAGGGGAACTAATGAAAAACTGTTTTTT. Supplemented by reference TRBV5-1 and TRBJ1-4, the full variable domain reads KAGVTQTPRYLIKTRGQQVTLSCSPISGHRSVSWYQQTPGQGLQFLFEYFSETQRNKGNFPGRFSGRQFSNSRSEMNVSTLELGDSALYLCASSLSRGTNEKLFFGSGTQLSVL.

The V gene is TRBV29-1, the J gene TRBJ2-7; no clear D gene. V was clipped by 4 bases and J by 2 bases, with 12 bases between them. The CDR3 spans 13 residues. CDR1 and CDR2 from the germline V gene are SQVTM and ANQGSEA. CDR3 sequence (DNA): TGCAGCGTTGTGAGTGACTCCACCTACGAGCAGTACTTC. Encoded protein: CSVVSDSTYEQYF.

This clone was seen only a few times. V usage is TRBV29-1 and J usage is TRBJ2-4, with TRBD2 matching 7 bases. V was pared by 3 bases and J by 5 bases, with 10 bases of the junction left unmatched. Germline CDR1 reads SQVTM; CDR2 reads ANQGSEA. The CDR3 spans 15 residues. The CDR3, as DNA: TGCAGCGTTGATGAAGGCGCGGGGGACCAAAACATTCAGTACTTC. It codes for CSVDEGAGDQNIQYF.

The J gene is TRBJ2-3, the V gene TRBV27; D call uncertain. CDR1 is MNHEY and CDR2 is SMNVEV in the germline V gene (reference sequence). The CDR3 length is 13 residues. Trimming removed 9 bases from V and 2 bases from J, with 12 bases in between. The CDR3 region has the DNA TGTGCCAGTTCGGTCGATTACACAGATACGCAGTATTTT. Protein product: CASSVDYTDTQYF.

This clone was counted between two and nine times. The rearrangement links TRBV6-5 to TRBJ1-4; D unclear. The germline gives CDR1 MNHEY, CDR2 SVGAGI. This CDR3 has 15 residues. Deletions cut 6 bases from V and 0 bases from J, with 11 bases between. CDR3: CASSNSGPTNEKLFF. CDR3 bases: TGTGCCAGCAGCAATTCAGGTCCAACTAATGAAAAACTGTTTTTT.

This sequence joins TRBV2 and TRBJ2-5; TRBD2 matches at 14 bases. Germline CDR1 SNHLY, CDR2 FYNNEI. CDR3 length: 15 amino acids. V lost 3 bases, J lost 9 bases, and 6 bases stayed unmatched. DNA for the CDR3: TGTGCCAGCAGTGAGGGGACTAGCGGGAGCAGGGCCCAGTACTTC. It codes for CASSEGTSGSRAQYF.

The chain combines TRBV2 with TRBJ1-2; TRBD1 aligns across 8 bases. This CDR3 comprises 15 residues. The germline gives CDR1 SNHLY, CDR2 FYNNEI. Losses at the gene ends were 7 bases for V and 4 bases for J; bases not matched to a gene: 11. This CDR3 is CASTEGTGGGYGYTF. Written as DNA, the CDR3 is TGTGCCAGCACTGAGGGCACAGGGGGAGGCTATGGCTACACCTTC.

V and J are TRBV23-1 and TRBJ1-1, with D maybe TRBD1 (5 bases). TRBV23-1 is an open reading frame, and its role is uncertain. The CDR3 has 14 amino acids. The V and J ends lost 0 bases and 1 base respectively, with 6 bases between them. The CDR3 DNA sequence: TGCGCCAGCAGTCAATCGGGGGAGAACACTGAAGCTTTCTTT. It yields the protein CASSQSGENTEAFF.

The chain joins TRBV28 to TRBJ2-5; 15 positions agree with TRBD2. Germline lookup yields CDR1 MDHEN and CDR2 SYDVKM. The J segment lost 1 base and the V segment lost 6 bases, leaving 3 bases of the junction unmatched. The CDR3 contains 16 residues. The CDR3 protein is CASSWTSGGAQETQYF. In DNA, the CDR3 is TGTGCCAGCAGCTGGACTAGCGGGGGGGCCCAAGAGACCCAGTACTTC.

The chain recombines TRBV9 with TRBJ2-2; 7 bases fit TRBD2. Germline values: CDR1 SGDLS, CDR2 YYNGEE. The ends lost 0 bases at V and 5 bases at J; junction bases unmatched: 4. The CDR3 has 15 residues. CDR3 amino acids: CASSVEGLQTGELFF. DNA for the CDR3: TGTGCCAGCAGCGTAGAGGGACTACAGACCGGGGAGCTGTTTTTT.

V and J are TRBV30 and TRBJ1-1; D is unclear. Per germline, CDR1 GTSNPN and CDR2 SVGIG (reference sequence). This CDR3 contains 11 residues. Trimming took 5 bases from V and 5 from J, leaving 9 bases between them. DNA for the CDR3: TGTGCCTGGGCAGGTTTAACTGAAGCTTTCTTT. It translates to CAWAGLTEAFF.

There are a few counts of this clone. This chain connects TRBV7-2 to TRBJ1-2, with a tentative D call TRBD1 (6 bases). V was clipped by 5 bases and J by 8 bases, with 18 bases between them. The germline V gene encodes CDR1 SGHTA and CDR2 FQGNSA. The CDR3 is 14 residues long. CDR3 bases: TGTGCCAGCAGCATCGGCGGACAGCTTATGGGCTACACCTTC. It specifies CASSIGGQLMGYTF.

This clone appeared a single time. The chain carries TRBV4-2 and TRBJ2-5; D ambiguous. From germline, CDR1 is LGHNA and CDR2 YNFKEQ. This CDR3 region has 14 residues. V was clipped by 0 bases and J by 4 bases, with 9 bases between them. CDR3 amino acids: CASSQEGSGETQYF. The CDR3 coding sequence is TGTGCCAGCAGCCAAGAGGGGTCGGGAGAGACCCAGTACTTC.

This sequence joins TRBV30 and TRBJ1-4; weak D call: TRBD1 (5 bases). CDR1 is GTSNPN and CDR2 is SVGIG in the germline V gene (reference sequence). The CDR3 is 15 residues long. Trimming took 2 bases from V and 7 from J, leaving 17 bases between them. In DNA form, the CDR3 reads TGTGCCTGGAGTAACGACGGGAGCGGGGGTGAAAAACTGTTTTTT. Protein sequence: CAWSNDGSGGEKLFF.

CDR3 protein: CATSGGFMNTEAFF. The DNA of the CDR3 is TGTGCCACCAGCGGGGGCTTTATGAACACTGAAGCTTTCTTT. The chain uses TRBV15 and TRBJ1-1, with D possibly TRBD1 on 6 matching bases. The CDR3 has 14 residues. Germline V gene lookup returns CDR1 LNHNV and CDR2 YYDKDF (reference sequence). V shed 5 bases and J shed 0 bases, with 10 bases lying between them.

The CDR3 nucleotides are TGTGCCAGCAGCCACGGACTAACTAATGAAAAACTGTTTTTT. This gives the protein CASSHGLTNEKLFF. This chain links TRBV5-6 with TRBJ1-4; no reliable D call. The V end was cut by 4 bases, the J end by 1 base, with 8 bases between. Germline lookup yields CDR1 SGHDT and CDR2 YYEEEE. This CDR3 spans 14 amino acids.

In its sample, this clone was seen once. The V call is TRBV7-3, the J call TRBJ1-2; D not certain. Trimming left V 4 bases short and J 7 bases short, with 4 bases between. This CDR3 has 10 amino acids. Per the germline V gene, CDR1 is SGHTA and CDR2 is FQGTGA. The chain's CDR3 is CASSSSGYTF. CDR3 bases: TGTGCCAGCAGCTCCTCTGGCTACACCTTC.

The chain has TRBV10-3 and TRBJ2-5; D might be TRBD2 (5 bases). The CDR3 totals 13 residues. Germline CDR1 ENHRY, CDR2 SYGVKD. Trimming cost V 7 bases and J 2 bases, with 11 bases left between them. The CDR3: CAITEGGQETQYF. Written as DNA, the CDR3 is TGTGCCATCACCGAGGGTGGGCAAGAGACCCAGTACTTC.

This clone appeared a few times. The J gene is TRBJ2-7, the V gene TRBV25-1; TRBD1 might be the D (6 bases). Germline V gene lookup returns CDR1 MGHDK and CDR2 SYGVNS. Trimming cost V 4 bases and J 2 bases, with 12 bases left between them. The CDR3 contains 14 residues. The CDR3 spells CASSARTEPYEQYF. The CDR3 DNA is TGTGCCAGCAGTGCAAGGACAGAGCCCTACGAGCAGTACTTC.